These 7 T cell receptor beta chains were all obtained from the same sample, sequenced in a study of cytomegalovirus exposure and HLA in healthy donors. Repertoires were generated with immunoSEQ multiplex PCR, while TCRdb's copy carries only in-frame clones and drops some. The data hold over 100,000 clones, with about 88% observed a single time. Sequenced input: PBMCs. These receptors originate from a woman in her late teens or twenties in good health and CMV-seronegative.

This clone was seen a handful of times. The V and J genes are TRBV25-1 and TRBJ2-1; D may be TRBD1 (6 bases). Per germline, CDR1 MGHDK and CDR2 SYGVNS. V gave up 4 bases and J gave up 13 bases, with 11 bases separating them. The CDR3 is made up of 11 amino acids. The CDR3 DNA reads as TGTGCCAGCAGTGTACAGGGTTCACAGTTCTTC. It codes for CASSVQGSQFF.

The rearrangement uses TRBV6-6 and TRBJ1-3, with unresolved D. Germline V lookup: CDR1 MNHNY, CDR2 SVGAGI (reference sequence). The CDR3 has 13 residues. The germline V and J ends were trimmed by 5 bases and 3 bases, with 8 bases remaining between them. The CDR3 nucleotides read TGTGCCAGCAGTGCCGGGGTTGGAAACACCATATATTTT. Its translation is CASSAGVGNTIYF.

The table lists this clone with a few counts. J is TRBJ1-4 and V is TRBV19; D is perhaps TRBD1 (6 bases). The CDR3 has 15 amino acids. V was cut by 10 bases and J by 6 bases, with 21 bases left in between. In germline, CDR1 is LNHDA, CDR2 SQIVND (reference sequence). CDR3 in DNA: TGTGCCACCAACCGCCAAACAGGGAAGGATGAAAAACTGTTTTTT. Its translation: CATNRQTGKDEKLFF.

This chain joins TRBV6-1 and TRBJ2-3, with 10 bases matching TRBD1. Losses at the gene ends were 7 bases for V and 7 bases for J; bases not matched to a gene: 5. The CDR3 contains 13 residues. Germline loops: CDR1 MNHNS, CDR2 SASEGT. The CDR3 sequence is CASNDRGLNTQYF. In DNA, the CDR3 is TGTGCCAGCAACGACAGGGGGCTAAATACGCAGTATTTT.

The V and J genes are TRBV12-5 and TRBJ1-6; D is perhaps TRBD1 (6 bases). The CDR3 is 16 residues long. The germline gives CDR1 LGHNT, CDR2 FRNRAP. Trimming cost V 7 bases and J 9 bases, with 22 bases left between them. The CDR3 DNA follows: TGTGCTAGTGCCGCACAGGGAGGGGGTGCGGGTTCACCCCTCCACTTT. Protein sequence: CASAAQGGGAGSPLHF.

The chain is built from TRBV5-8 and TRBJ1-1; TRBD1 aligns across 9 bases. Germline loops: CDR1 SGHTS, CDR2 YDEGEE. V shed 4 bases, J shed 5 bases, and the junction held 6 bases outside the gene matches. CDR3 length: 14 residues. Written as DNA, the CDR3 is TGTGCCAGCAGCACCGGACAGGGGTCGACTGAAGCTTTCTTT. It translates to CASSTGQGSTEAFF.

This rearrangement joins TRBV18 to TRBJ1-4, with D unclear. The CDR3 sequence is 12 residues long. Trimming took 3 bases from V and 5 from J, leaving 4 bases between them. Per germline, CDR1 KGHSH and CDR2 LQKENI. The CDR3 sequence is CASSPQNEKLFF. The CDR3, as DNA: TGTGCCAGCTCACCCCAGAATGAAAAACTGTTTTTT.